The clone carrying this T cell receptor beta chain occurred once. The antigen remains undetermined. This sample is part of a study of early T cells in non-severe SARS-CoV-2 infection. Study overall: Unsorted whole blood bulk RNA was sequenced, with unpaired chains.

The study's findings and limits: The VDJdb matching leaned toward anti-spike CD8 responses and overlooked private and CD4 specificities.

V lost 6 bases and J 8 bases, leaving 10 bases between the germline ends. The CDR3 has 11 residues. Germline CDR1 and CDR2: MNHNY and SVGAGI (reference sequence). cDNA molecules, individually, were tagged with unique molecular identifiers. Each CDR3 protein gets one entry after TCRdb re-called the 5' RACE reads with MiXCR. The table shows approximately 90,000 distinct CDR3 sequences, with about 10% occurring only once. The sequencing used whole blood, collected at baseline. The origin of this receptor is an adult who was a healthcare worker with PCR-confirmed SARS-CoV-2 infection or an uninfected control (not recorded which). The chain links TRBV6-6 to TRBJ1-1; D is undetermined. DNA of the CDR3: TGTGCCAGCAGCGGACCGGGAGAAGCTTTCTTT. Translation gives CASSGPGEAFF.